A single sample is the source of the 5 T cell receptor beta chains below, sequenced in a study of early T cells in non-severe SARS-CoV-2 infection (dated by TCRdb to about 2021). The library was obtained by 5' RACE. These reads were obtained on a NextSeq 500. The public reads were quality trimmed at Q25 with fastp and then assembled into clones with MiXCR by TCRdb, keeping productive beta chains. Every CDR3 protein is listed once, alongside the most common genes and DNA of its rows. For this sample the table gives tens of thousands of distinct CDR3 sequences, of which around a tenth were detected only once. Roughly 7.5% of the sample lies in the top ten. Sequencing used whole blood, obtained at baseline. These receptors all come from an adult who was a healthcare worker with PCR-confirmed SARS-CoV-2 infection or an uninfected control (not recorded which).

The table lists this clonotype with many counts. The V gene is TRBV6-6, the J gene TRBJ2-7; D is possibly TRBD2 (7 bases). This CDR3 comprises 14 residues. Germline loops: CDR1 MNHNY, CDR2 SVGAGI (reference sequence). The V and J ends lost 0 bases and 5 bases respectively, with 11 bases between them. CDR3 sequence: CASSYSAGAHEQYF. CDR3 DNA: TGTGCCAGCAGTTACTCGGCGGGGGCACACGAGCAGTACTTC.

In its sample, this clonotype was seen many times. The chain joins TRBV27 to TRBJ1-5, with D hard to call. Germline V lookup: CDR1 MNHEY, CDR2 SMNVEV (reference sequence). This CDR3 comprises 15 residues. Deletions cut 2 bases from V and 5 bases from J, with 13 bases between. CDR3: CASSLTGLGYQPQHF. In DNA form, the CDR3 reads TGTGCCAGCAGTTTAACGGGTTTAGGGTATCAGCCCCAGCATTTT.

Turning to this clonotype: The junction departs from germline at one end; a sequencing error may be responsible. The genes are TRBV6-2 or TRBV6-3 and TRBJ2-2, with 7 positions matching TRBD2. CDR1 and CDR2 (germline): MNHEY, SVGEGT. CDR3 length: 15 residues. CDR3 protein: CASRGGAGSTGELFF. The CDR3 DNA sequence: TGTGCCAGCAGGGGAGGGGCAGGATCCACCGGGGAGCTATTTTTT.

This clonotype has at least ten counts. This chain joins TRBV29-1 and TRBJ1-1; D gene uncertain. Germline V lookup: CDR1 SQVTM, CDR2 ANQGSEA. V lost 6 bases, J lost 5 bases, and 10 bases lay in between. The CDR3 is 11 amino acids. The CDR3 loop reads CSVHPGTEAFF. The CDR3, as DNA: TGCAGCGTCCACCCCGGAACTGAAGCTTTCTTT.

The V gene is TRBV7-2, the J gene TRBJ2-7, with D perhaps matching TRBD2 (6 bases). The CDR3 is 15 residues long. V lost 4 bases and J lost 6, with 19 bases in between. The germline CDR1 and CDR2 sequences are SGHTA and FQGNSA. CDR3 nucleotide sequence: TGTGCCAGCAGCTCCCCGGGGGTCACCCCGGCCGAGCAGTACTTC. Its translation is CASSSPGVTPAEQYF.